These 9 T cell receptor beta chains were sequenced from one sample in a study of T cells in Graves' hyperthyroidism and ophthalmopathy. RNA transcripts were the template for amplifying TCR beta CDR3 regions. Primed by the HTBI set, a first-round RT-PCR was run on the TCR CDR3. One entry per CDR3 protein, called by TCRdb with MiXCR from the multiplex PCR reads. Among roughly 380,000 distinct CDR3 sequences, 15% to 20% were seen once, and the ten largest hold around 16%. Sequenced sample: blood. These receptor sequences come from a woman between 40 and 50 years old with Graves' ophthalmopathy.

Many counts were recorded for this clonotype. This sequence joins TRBV24-1 and TRBJ1-2; D is ambiguous. Germline CDR1 is KGHDR and CDR2 is SFDVKD. Trimming cost V 5 bases and J 2 bases, with 8 bases left between them. The CDR3 is 13 residues long. The DNA of the CDR3 is TGTGCCACCAGTGCGACGGTAAACTATGGCTACACCTTC. Amino acids: CATSATVNYGYTF.

About this clonotype: Sequence at one end of the junction differs from germline and may be a read error. This rearrangement joins TRBV20-1 to TRBJ1-1, with TRBD1 identical over 9 bases. The germline CDR1 and CDR2 sequences are DFQATT and SNEGSKA (reference sequence). This CDR3 comprises 16 residues. CDR3 residues: CSASGQGFGFVTEAFF. In DNA, the CDR3 is TGCAGTGCTAGCGGACAGGGGTTTGGGTTTGTAACTGAAGCCTTCTTT.

This clonotype was counted a single time. This rearrangement joins TRBV24-1 to TRBJ2-5, with D perhaps assigned TRBD1 or TRBD2 (5 bases each). Per germline, CDR1 KGHDR and CDR2 SFDVKD. CDR3 size: 14 residues. Trimming stripped 1 base from V and 5 bases from J, with 10 bases between. CDR3 coding DNA: TGTGCCACCAGTGATTTCGGGACGGAGGAGACCCAGTACTTC. This codes for CATSDFGTEETQYF.

This chain joins TRBV29-1 and TRBJ2-3; the match to TRBD1 covers 7 bases. This CDR3 is 14 amino acids long. The junction had 12 bases not matched to a gene; V was cut back by 7 bases and J by 5 bases. The germline gives CDR1 SQVTM, CDR2 ANQGSEA. CDR3 coding DNA: TGCAGCGCCGCTAGACAGGGCGAGGTAGATACGCAGTATTTT. Translating gives CSAARQGEVDTQYF.

The rearrangement links TRBV27 to TRBJ2-5, with a possible D match to TRBD1 (6 bases). Trimming took 5 bases from V and 1 from J, leaving 14 bases between them. Germline V lookup: CDR1 MNHEY, CDR2 SMNVEV (reference sequence). This CDR3 comprises 15 residues. The CDR3 is CASSARGGIQETQYF. CDR3 bases: TGTGCCAGCAGTGCCAGGGGCGGTATCCAAGAGACCCAGTACTTC.

This clonotype was counted many times. The chain combines TRBV20-1 with TRBJ1-1; unclear D gene. Per the germline V gene, CDR1 is DFQATT and CDR2 is SNEGSKA (reference sequence). The CDR3 runs to 13 residues. Trimming shortened V by 5 bases and J by 0 bases, and 10 bases separated the two germline ends. In DNA, the CDR3 is TGCAGTGCTCCTCCTGGCATGAACACTGAAGCTTTCTTT. Translation: CSAPPGMNTEAFF.

This clonotype was counted at least ten times. The CDR3 sequence: CASSYGREDYEQYF. As DNA, the CDR3 is TGTGCCAGCAGCTATGGACGGGAGGACTACGAGCAGTACTTC. This rearrangement joins TRBV7-8 to TRBJ2-7; TRBD2 matches at 7 bases. CDR3 length: 14 amino acids. With 4 bases clipped from V and 3 bases from J, the junction kept 6 bases outside the gene matches. From germline, CDR1 is SGHVS and CDR2 FQNEAQ.

This clonotype appeared many times. The chain uses TRBV6-5 and TRBJ1-2, with D maybe TRBD1 (6 bases). Germline CDR1 and CDR2: MNHEY and SVGAGI. Trimming shortened V by 6 bases and J by 0 bases, and 17 bases separated the two germline ends. This CDR3 contains 16 residues. The CDR3 DNA reads as TGTGCCAGCAGGCCGGACAGCATACATACTAACTATGGCTACACCTTC. As protein: CASRPDSIHTNYGYTF.

This clonotype came up a few times. This chain joins TRBV28 and TRBJ2-7, with a tentative D call TRBD2 (5 bases). Germline lookup yields CDR1 MDHEN and CDR2 SYDVKM. V was cut by 7 bases and J by 4 bases, with 14 bases left in between. The CDR3 runs to 13 residues. The CDR3: CASIGLALYEQYF. DNA for the CDR3: TGTGCCAGCATCGGACTCGCATTGTACGAGCAGTACTTC.